These 24 T cell receptor beta chains were all obtained from the same sample, sequenced in a study of technical replicates of blood from a handful of donors. Generated by immunoSEQ multiplex PCR, the TCRdb table keeps only in-frame clones and is missing some. The table lists approximately 82,000 clones, approximately 94% of them singletons, with 0.26% in the top ten. Sequenced input: T cells isolated from PBMCs. The receptors come from a human donor in good health.

CDR3 region: CASSTPGQWARDTQYF. The CDR3 DNA is TGTGCCAGCAGCACACCGGGACAGTGGGCCCGGGATACGCAGTATTTT. The rearrangement uses TRBV9 and TRBJ2-3, with 7 positions matching TRBD1. The V segment lost 4 bases and the J segment 6 bases; nucleotides outside the gene matches: 14. This CDR3 has 16 amino acids. Germline V gene sequence: CDR1 SGDLS, CDR2 YYNGEE.

V and J are TRBV27 and TRBJ2-7; TRBD2 agrees at 9 bases. CDR1 MNHEY and CDR2 SMNVEV come from the germline V gene (reference sequence). Unmatched junction bases numbered 5, after V lost 3 bases and J lost 5 bases. This CDR3 contains 14 residues. CDR3 nucleotide sequence: TGTGCCAGCAGTTTTTCGGGACTAGCCAACGAGCAGTACTTC. It codes for CASSFSGLANEQYF.

V gene TRBV20-1 combines with J gene TRBJ2-7; D possibly corresponds to TRBD2 (6 bases). Trimming removed 7 bases at V and 4 bases at J, with 11 bases between. Germline V gives CDR1 DFQATT, CDR2 SNEGSKA (reference sequence). The CDR3 sequence is 11 residues long. The CDR3 protein is CSVLLAYEQYF. The CDR3 nucleotides are TGCAGTGTCCTGCTAGCGTACGAGCAGTACTTC.

The chain couples TRBV6-5 to TRBJ1-1; 7 nucleotides line up with TRBD1. V shed 2 bases and J 5 bases; nucleotides not matched to a gene: 11. This CDR3 has 16 residues. Germline V gene data show CDR1 as MNHEY and CDR2 as SVGAGI. This CDR3 reads CASSYGPTGVITEAFF. CDR3 sequence (DNA): TGTGCCAGCAGTTACGGCCCTACAGGGGTGATAACTGAAGCTTTCTTT.

This rearrangement joins TRBV10-1 to TRBJ2-1; the match to TRBD2 covers 11 bases. Germline CDR1 WNHNN, CDR2 SYGVQD (reference sequence). The CDR3 is 14 amino acids. V was pared by 3 bases and J by 11 bases, with 6 bases of the junction left unmatched. The CDR3 sequence is CASSESTTSGKQFF. DNA of the CDR3: TGCGCCAGCAGTGAAAGTACGACTAGCGGGAAGCAGTTCTTC.

J is TRBJ2-3 and V is TRBV2, with D perhaps TRBD1 (5 bases). The CDR3 is 12 amino acids. V was shortened by 9 bases and J by 6 bases, with 13 bases between the two germline ends. Per germline, CDR1 SNHLY and CDR2 FYNNEI. CDR3 loop: CASKGFEDTQYF. In nucleotides, the CDR3 is TGTGCCAGTAAGGGGTTCGAGGATACGCAGTATTTT.

This chain joins TRBV12-5 and TRBJ1-2, with 10 bases fitting TRBD1. This CDR3 has 14 residues. The V gene's germline CDR1 is LGHNT and CDR2 FRNRAP. V gave up 2 bases and J gave up 8 bases; unmatched junction bases: 5. The CDR3 here is CASGLSGTGVGYTF. CDR3 nucleotide sequence: TGTGCTAGTGGTTTGTCAGGGACAGGGGTGGGCTACACCTTC.

The chain combines TRBV27 with TRBJ1-1; no firm D call. Per the germline V gene, CDR1 is MNHEY and CDR2 is SMNVEV (reference sequence). The CDR3 loop spans 14 amino acids. V lost 7 bases to trimming and J lost 6 bases, with 18 bases between them. The CDR3 loop reads CASTYSGRVSEAFF. The CDR3 DNA reads as TGTGCCAGCACCTACTCGGGGAGGGTCTCTGAAGCTTTCTTT.

The chain links TRBV6-5 to TRBJ2-5; 7 nucleotides align to TRBD1. Unmatched junction bases numbered 11, after V lost 5 bases and J lost 5 bases. This CDR3 region has 15 residues. Germline values: CDR1 MNHEY, CDR2 SVGAGI. DNA of the CDR3: TGTGCCAGCAGTCCCAACAGGGGTGAGGAGGAGACCCAGTACTTC. It translates to CASSPNRGEEETQYF.

The chain uses TRBV19 and TRBJ1-1; 7 nucleotides line up with TRBD1. The CDR3 length is 13 residues. Looked up from germline, CDR1 is LNHDA and CDR2 is SQIVND (reference sequence). Trimming removed 7 bases from V and 2 bases from J; junction bases left unmatched: 4. The CDR3 DNA is TGTGCCAGTACTGAGGGGGCCAACACTGAAGCTTTCTTT. It translates to CASTEGANTEAFF.

The chain employs TRBV6-5 and TRBJ1-5; perhaps TRBD1 as D (5 bases). Germline V lookup: CDR1 MNHEY, CDR2 SVGAGI. The CDR3 is 13 amino acids. With 6 bases removed from V and 3 bases from J, the gap between germline ends came to 9 bases. CDR3 sequence (DNA): TGTGCCAGCAGACAGGCGAACAATCAGCCCCAGCATTTT. Translating it yields CASRQANNQPQHF.

J is TRBJ1-5 and V is TRBV6-1; D ambiguous. CDR1 is MNHNS and CDR2 is SASEGT in the germline V gene. CDR3 length: 14 residues. V was pared by 7 bases and J by 2 bases, with 12 bases between. Here the CDR3 reads CASKRGNGNQPQHF. CDR3 DNA: TGTGCCAGCAAGCGCGGTAATGGCAATCAGCCCCAGCATTTT.

The genes are TRBV28 and TRBJ1-2, with D unresolved. The CDR3 is 12 residues long. Germline values: CDR1 MDHEN, CDR2 SYDVKM. The ends were cut back, 6 bases at V and 5 bases at J, with 10 bases in the middle. CDR3 in amino acids: CASSLTRYGYTF. The CDR3 DNA reads as TGTGCCAGCAGCCTCACGCGGTATGGCTACACCTTC.

This chain links TRBV18 with TRBJ2-2, with 10 nucleotides matching TRBD1. CDR1 and CDR2 (germline): KGHSH, LQKENI. The V and J ends lost 3 bases and 6 bases, in that order; junction bases with no gene match: 4. There are 15 residues in the CDR3. The CDR3 sequence: CASSPRQGASGELFF. The CDR3 DNA reads as TGTGCCAGCTCACCGCGACAGGGGGCCTCCGGGGAGCTGTTTTTT. Drawing the rest from reference TRBV18 and TRBJ2-2, the complete variable domain is NAGVMQNPRHLVRRRGQEARLRCSPMKGHSHVYWYRQLPEEGLKFMVYLQKENIIDESGMPKERFSAEFPKEGPSILRIQQVVRGDSAAYFCASSPRQGASGELFFGEGSRLTVL.

This rearrangement joins TRBV7-9 to TRBJ1-2; possible D gene TRBD1, 6 bases. The CDR3 sequence is 14 residues long. The V end lost 1 base, the J end lost 0 bases, and 6 bases lay between the germline ends. The germline V gene encodes CDR1 SEHNR and CDR2 FQNEAQ (reference sequence). CDR3 bases: TGTGCCAGCAGCTTAGGGACAGCTAACTATGGCTACACCTTC. Translation: CASSLGTANYGYTF.

The chain combines TRBV20-1 with TRBJ2-7; D unresolved. Germline CDR1 and CDR2: DFQATT and SNEGSKA (reference sequence). V lost 5 bases and J lost 6, with 8 bases in between. This CDR3 has 10 residues. As DNA, the CDR3 is TGCAGTGCTTCTATCTCCGAGCAGTACTTC. Protein sequence: CSASISEQYF.

As DNA, the CDR3 is TGTGCCAGCAGCTTACGGCGGGGGGCTCAAGATACGCAGTATTTT. Its translation is CASSLRRGAQDTQYF. The rearrangement joins TRBV7-9 to TRBJ2-3; 8 bases line up with TRBD2. Germline loops: CDR1 SEHNR, CDR2 FQNEAQ (reference sequence). V lost 2 bases, J lost 5 bases, and 6 bases stayed unmatched. This CDR3 has 15 amino acids.

The chain combines TRBV5-1 with TRBJ1-2, with TRBD1 as a possible D gene (6 bases). The V gene lost 0 bases and the J gene lost 8 bases, with 8 bases spanning the gap. The CDR3 contains 12 residues. Germline V gives CDR1 SGHRS, CDR2 YFSETQ. The CDR3 coding sequence is TGCGCCAGCAGCTTGGGACAGGAGGGCTACACCTTC. Protein sequence: CASSLGQEGYTF.

The J gene is TRBJ2-7, the V gene TRBV4-1, with TRBD2 matching over 8 bases. J was trimmed by 4 bases and V by 3 bases; bases with no gene match: 8. This CDR3 is 15 amino acids long. Per the germline V gene, CDR1 is MGHRA and CDR2 is YSYEKL. The CDR3 DNA is TGCGCCAGCAGCCACCAAGCGGGAGCCGAATACGAGCAGTACTTC. It is translated as CASSHQAGAEYEQYF.

V gene TRBV5-4 combines with J gene TRBJ1-5; maybe TRBD1 (6 bases). Germline lookup yields CDR1 SGHNT and CDR2 YYREEE (reference sequence). The CDR3 is made up of 14 amino acids. V lost 4 bases, J lost 2 bases, and 10 bases lay in between. The CDR3 sequence: CASSLGGGNQPQHF. CDR3 in DNA: TGTGCCAGCAGCCTAGGGGGAGGCAATCAGCCCCAGCATTTT.

The chain has TRBV14 and TRBJ1-1, with TRBD1 matching 7 bases. Germline-derived CDR1 and CDR2 are SGHDN and FVKESK. Germline trimming cut 2 bases from V and 9 bases from J; bases unmatched to any gene: 6. This CDR3 region has 13 residues. The CDR3 loop reads CASSQQNRGQAFF. The CDR3, as DNA: TGTGCCAGCAGCCAACAAAACAGGGGTCAAGCTTTCTTT.

This clone was seen once. The CDR3 DNA reads as TGTGCCAGCAGTTCCAAGGGACAGGGTTCCTACAATGAGCAGTTCTTC. This translates into CASSSKGQGSYNEQFF. The chain combines TRBV6-5 with TRBJ2-1; 9 bases match TRBD1. The V gene's germline CDR1 is MNHEY and CDR2 SVGAGI. CDR3 length: 16 residues. With 4 bases clipped from V and 1 base from J, the junction kept 5 bases outside the gene matches.

The J gene is TRBJ1-2, the V gene TRBV5-6; possible D gene TRBD1, 5 bases. Per the germline V gene, CDR1 is SGHDT and CDR2 is YYEEEE. Trimming stripped 8 bases from V and 1 base from J, with 9 bases between. The CDR3 has 12 residues. CDR3 bases: TGTGCCAGGGGGGGGGTTAACTATGGCTACACCTTC. It is translated as CARGGVNYGYTF.

This clone was detected only a few times. The rearrangement uses TRBV7-6 and TRBJ2-2; D is undetermined. V was shortened by 5 bases and J by 1 base, with 11 bases between the two germline ends. Germline CDR1 and CDR2: SGHVS and FNYEAQ. CDR3 length: 15 residues. The CDR3 loop reads CASSPFTGNTGELFF. Written as DNA, the CDR3 is TGTGCCAGCAGCCCCTTCACCGGGAACACCGGGGAGCTGTTTTTT. Looking up the rest from reference TRBV7-6 and TRBJ2-2 gives the full variable domain: GAGVSQSPRYKVTKRGQDVALRCDPISGHVSLYWYRQALGQGPEFLTYFNYEAQQDKSGLPNDRFSAERPEGSISTLTIQRTEQRDSAMYRCASSPFTGNTGELFFGEGSRLTVL.